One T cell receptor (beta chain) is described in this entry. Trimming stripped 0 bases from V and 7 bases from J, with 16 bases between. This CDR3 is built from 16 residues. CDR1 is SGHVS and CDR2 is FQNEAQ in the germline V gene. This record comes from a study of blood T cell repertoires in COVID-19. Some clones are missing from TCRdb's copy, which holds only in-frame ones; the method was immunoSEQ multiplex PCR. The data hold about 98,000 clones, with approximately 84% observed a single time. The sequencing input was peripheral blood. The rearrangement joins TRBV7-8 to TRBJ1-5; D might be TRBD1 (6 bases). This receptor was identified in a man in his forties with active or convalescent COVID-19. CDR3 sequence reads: CASSLAGGGARQPQHF. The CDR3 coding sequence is TGTGCCAGCAGCTTAGCGGGCGGGGGGGCGAGGCAGCCCCAGCATTTT.